Described below is a single T cell receptor beta chain sequence and its context. This CDR3 region has 17 residues. Germline V gives CDR1 SNHLY, CDR2 FYNNEI. V was clipped by 5 bases and J by 0 bases, with 14 bases between them. The sample is drawn from a study of blood T cell repertoires in COVID-19. The wider study: Material from acute and convalescent COVID-19 was sourced from the United States, Italy and Spain.

Libraries were prepared by immunoSEQ multiplex PCR; TCRdb keeps only in-frame clonotypes and omits some of them. The data contain hundreds of thousands of clones, about 90% of them singletons. The receptor comes from a woman aged 70-85 years with COVID-19, enrolled during active disease. V is TRBV2 and J is TRBJ2-6; TRBD1 is a possible D gene (5 bases). Source material: peripheral blood. The CDR3 loop is CASSPRTPYSGANVLTF. DNA for the CDR3: TGTGCCAGCAGTCCTCGGACACCCTACTCTGGGGCCAACGTCCTGACTTTC.